This T cell receptor (beta chain) emerged from a study of blood T cells in healthy people across ages. General observations from the study: PBMCs that were unsorted prevented a conclusive naive versus antigen-experienced comparison. For the donors, CMV status was unknown and possibly confounded expanded clonotype changes.

CDR1 is MDHEN and CDR2 is SYDVKM in the germline V gene. The CDR3 is 15 amino acids. V shed 4 bases, J shed 3 bases, and the junction held 3 bases outside the gene matches. The use of a sample-barcoded 5' primer and a J-beta primer mix characterized a second PCR of 7 to 11 cycles. From the 5' RACE reads, TCRdb called clonotypes with MiXCR, one entry per CDR3 protein. The repertoire consists of some 550,000 distinct CDR3 sequences, with roughly 43% occurring once and the leading ten covering just under 25%. A remark on this clonotype: The antigen remains undetermined.

The sequence was obtained from a man older than 75 in good health. This chain connects TRBV28 to TRBJ2-7, with 13 bases fitting TRBD2. The sequenced material came from blood. CDR3 in DNA: TGTGCCAGCAGTTCCGGGACTAGCGGGAACTACGAGCAGTACTTC. Residues: CASSSGTSGNYEQYF.